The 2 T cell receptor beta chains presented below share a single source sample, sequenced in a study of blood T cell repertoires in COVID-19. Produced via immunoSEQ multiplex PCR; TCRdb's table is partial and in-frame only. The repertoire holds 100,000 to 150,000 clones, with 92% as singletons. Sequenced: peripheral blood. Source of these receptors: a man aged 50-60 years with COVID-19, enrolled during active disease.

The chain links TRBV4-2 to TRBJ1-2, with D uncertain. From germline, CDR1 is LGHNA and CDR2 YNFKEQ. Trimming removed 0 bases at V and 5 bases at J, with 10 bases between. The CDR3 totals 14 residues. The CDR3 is CASSQEGSRYGYTF. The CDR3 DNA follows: TGTGCCAGCAGCCAAGAGGGCAGTCGGTATGGCTACACCTTC.

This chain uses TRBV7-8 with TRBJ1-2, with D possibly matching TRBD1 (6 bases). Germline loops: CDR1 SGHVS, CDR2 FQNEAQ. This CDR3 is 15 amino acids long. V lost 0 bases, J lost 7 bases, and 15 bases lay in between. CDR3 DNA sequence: TGTGCCAGCAGCTTAGCGTCAGGGGCTGAAGGTGGCTACACCTTC. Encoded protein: CASSLASGAEGGYTF.